This is a list of T cell receptor beta chains from one sample in a study of cytomegalovirus exposure and HLA in healthy donors. The assay was immunoSEQ multiplex PCR, and TCRdb's table has in-frame clones only and misses some. This sample yields roughly 150,000 clones, of which 70% are seen a single time; 2.1% belongs to the top ten. Sequenced input: PBMCs. The receptor source for this set is a woman aged 60 to 75 in good health and CMV-seropositive. CDR3s include the opening cysteine and the closing phenylalanine or tryptophan. The D gene is left open where the match is weak. The size field is filled for only some rows; it gives once, few, many or a size class.

j_call	v_call	d_call	clone_size	cdr3_aa	cdr3_nt
TRBJ2-1	TRBV27	TRBD2	.	CASNLAGVGNEQFF	TGTGCCAGCAATTTAGCGGGAGTGGGCAATGAGCAGTTCTTC
TRBJ2-1	TRBV11-3	.	.	CASSLVGAPGPYNEQFF	TGTGCCAGCAGCTTAGTAGGGGCTCCCGGCCCCTACAATGAGCAGTTCTTC
TRBJ1-1	TRBV5-1	.	.	CASSPQPQGESTEAFF	TGCGCCAGCAGCCCACAACCACAGGGAGAGAGCACTGAAGCTTTCTTT
TRBJ2-3	TRBV7-2	TRBD2	.	CASRTTSAPGDTQYF	TGTGCCAGCAGAACCACTAGCGCCCCTGGAGATACGCAGTATTTT
TRBJ1-4	TRBV27	.	once	CATQIRVGNEKLFF	TGTGCCACCCAAATCAGGGTGGGGAATGAAAAACTGTTTTTT
TRBJ1-1	TRBV27	.	.	CASSQGMNTEAFF	TGTGCCAGCAGTCAGGGTATGAACACTGAAGCTTTCTTT
TRBJ1-1	TRBV7-9	TRBD1	.	CASSTGQGANTEAFF	TGTGCCAGCAGCACGGGACAGGGGGCGAACACTGAAGCTTTCTTT
TRBJ1-5	TRBV2	.	once	CASSVQGGQPQHF	TGTGCCAGCAGTGTTCAGGGTGGTCAGCCCCAGCATTTT
TRBJ1-1	TRBV6-5	.	few	CASRAPGVNTEAFF	TGTGCCAGCAGGGCCCCGGGAGTGAACACTGAAGCTTTCTTT
TRBJ1-2	TRBV4-1	TRBD1	.	CASSPQGAGGLANYGYTF	TGCGCCAGCAGCCCCCAGGGGGCAGGGGGCTTAGCTAACTATGGCTACACCTTC
TRBJ1-3	TRBV5-4	TRBD1	few	CASRADRGHTVYF	TGTGCCAGCAGGGCGGACAGGGGGCATACCGTATATTTT
TRBJ1-5	TRBV7-9	.	.	CASSLAWGDHSNQPQHF	TGTGCCAGCAGCTTAGCTTGGGGAGATCATAGCAATCAGCCCCAGCATTTT
TRBJ2-1	TRBV7-8	TRBD2	once	CASSNGLAGGSSYNEQFF	TGTGCCAGCAGCAACGGACTAGCGGGAGGGAGCTCCTACAATGAGCAGTTCTTC
TRBJ1-2	TRBV19	.	.	CASSPDSGRGPRYTF	TGTGCCAGTAGTCCGGACAGTGGTCGGGGCCCTCGCTACACCTTC
TRBJ2-7	TRBV28	.	.	CASSSPPVYEQYF	TGTGCCAGCAGTTCACCCCCGGTCTACGAGCAGTACTTC
TRBJ1-5	TRBV2	TRBD1	.	CASKGQGVSNQPQHF	TGTGCCAGCAAGGGACAGGGGGTTAGCAATCAGCCCCAGCATTTT
TRBJ1-1	TRBV28	.	few	CASNPGQWNTEAFF	TGTGCCAGCAACCCAGGGCAGTGGAACACTGAAGCTTTCTTT
TRBJ1-2	TRBV5-5	.	few	CASSTRQILPNYGYTF	TGTGCCAGCAGCACACGACAGATTTTGCCAAACTATGGCTACACCTTC
TRBJ2-5	TRBV29-1	.	.	CSVEDLKDYLKEWETQYF	TGCAGCGTTGAGGATTTGAAGGACTATCTCAAGGAGTGGGAGACCCAGTACTTC
TRBJ2-7	TRBV11-2	.	.	CASSLGGTSPYEQYF	TGTGCCAGCAGCTTAGGGGGGACTTCCCCTTACGAGCAGTACTTC
TRBJ2-1	TRBV6-5	.	few	CASSYDLSDNEQFF	TGTGCCAGCAGTTACGATTTGAGCGACAATGAGCAGTTCTTC
TRBJ1-2	TRBV28	TRBD1	.	CAIETGEYGYTF	TGTGCCATCGAGACAGGGGAGTATGGCTACACCTTC
TRBJ1-4	TRBV6-1	.	few	CASSERQGNEKLFF	TGTGCCAGCAGTGAAAGGCAGGGGAATGAAAAACTGTTTTTT
TRBJ2-5	TRBV4-2	TRBD2	.	CASSQDGVAGVLETQYF	TGTGCCAGCAGCCAAGATGGGGTAGCGGGAGTTCTAGAGACCCAGTACTTC
TRBJ1-1	TRBV5-4	.	.	CASSLRQGNTEAFF	TGTGCCAGCAGCTTGAGGCAGGGGAACACTGAAGCTTTCTTT
TRBJ2-3	TRBV7-9	.	.	CASSPGSTDTQYF	TGTGCCAGCAGCCCAGGGAGCACAGATACGCAGTATTTT
TRBJ1-1	TRBV15	TRBD1	once	CATSRYPGTGNTEAFF	TGTGCCACCAGCAGATACCCCGGGACAGGGAACACTGAAGCTTTCTTT
TRBJ1-1	TRBV9	.	few	CASSVSPGGTEAFF	TGTGCCAGCAGCGTCTCCCCCGGGGGCACTGAAGCTTTCTTT
TRBJ2-3	TRBV2	.	.	CASSEARKGKDTQYF	TGTGCCAGCAGTGAAGCAAGGAAGGGGAAAGATACGCAGTATTTT
TRBJ2-7	TRBV2	.	few	CASSLASYEQYF	TGTGCCAGCAGCCTTGCATCCTACGAGCAGTACTTC
TRBJ1-1	TRBV4-1	.	few	CASSQNLFGLLSGYTEAFF	TGCGCCAGCAGCCAAAACCTTTTTGGACTGCTTTCGGGTTACACTGAAGCTTTCTTT
TRBJ1-5	TRBV5-4	.	few	CASSLERVNQPQHF	TGTGCCAGCAGCTTGGAACGGGTTAATCAGCCCCAGCATTTT
TRBJ2-3	TRBV5-6	TRBD1	.	CASSLQGLGDTQYF	TGTGCCAGCAGCTTACAGGGGCTAGGGGATACGCAGTATTTT
TRBJ2-1	TRBV6-6	.	.	CASSQQGISYNEQFF	TGTGCCAGCAGCCAGCAGGGGATCTCCTACAATGAGCAGTTCTTC
TRBJ1-1	TRBV19	.	.	CASSIPKSNTEAFF	TGTGCCAGTAGTATTCCAAAGAGCAACACTGAAGCTTTCTTT
TRBJ2-5	TRBV19	.	.	CASSMMEGGGTQYF	TGTGCCAGTAGTATGATGGAGGGCGGCGGGACCCAGTACTTC
TRBJ2-3	TRBV28	TRBD1	.	CASSLRTGFTDTQYF	TGTGCCAGCAGTTTACGGACAGGCTTCACAGATACGCAGTATTTT
TRBJ2-2	TRBV7-3	TRBD2	.	CASTREGNTGELFF	TGTGCCAGCACCCGGGAGGGTAACACCGGGGAGCTGTTTTTT
TRBJ1-4	TRBV6-4	TRBD1	.	CASATTGTGNEKLFF	TGTGCCAGCGCTACCACCGGGACAGGGAATGAAAAACTGTTTTTT
TRBJ2-5	TRBV5-1	TRBD1	.	CASSWWGQGETQYF	TGCGCCAGCAGCTGGTGGGGACAGGGGGAGACCCAGTACTTC
TRBJ1-1	TRBV10-3	.	.	CAINLGRADTEAFF	TGTGCCATCAATCTCGGCAGGGCGGACACTGAAGCTTTCTTT
TRBJ2-7	TRBV10-2	.	.	CASRGGAQGEQYF	TGCGCCAGCAGAGGAGGGGCTCAAGGGGAGCAGTACTTC
TRBJ2-7	TRBV7-9	TRBD2	.	CASSLDSSGYYEQYF	TGTGCCAGCAGCTTAGACTCTAGCGGATACTACGAGCAGTACTTC
TRBJ1-5	TRBV15	.	.	CATSRDRGNSNQPQHF	TGTGCCACCAGCAGAGATCGGGGGAATAGCAATCAGCCCCAGCATTTT
TRBJ2-7	TRBV18	TRBD1	few	CASSYGTGTYEQYF	TGTGCCAGCTCATACGGGACAGGGACGTACGAGCAGTACTTC
TRBJ2-1	TRBV9	TRBD2	.	CASSVVGLAETYNEQFF	TGTGCCAGCAGCGTAGTAGGACTAGCGGAGACCTACAATGAGCAGTTCTTC
TRBJ1-1	TRBV10-3	.	few	CAISEGELRAFF	TGTGCCATCAGTGAGGGAGAACTACGGGCTTTCTTT
TRBJ1-1	TRBV28	.	.	CASRYSGELPIGNTEAFF	TGTGCCAGCAGGTATTCAGGGGAGTTACCGATCGGGAACACTGAAGCTTTCTTT
TRBJ1-1	TRBV28	TRBD1	.	CASSTGQGAFF	TGTGCCAGCAGTACGGGACAGGGAGCTTTCTTT
TRBJ2-1	TRBV7-6	.	.	CASSSFQAGNEQFF	TGTGCCAGCAGCTCCTTCCAGGCTGGGAATGAGCAGTTCTTC
TRBJ2-3	TRBV29-1	.	.	CSVEGGGGLTDTQYF	TGCAGCGTTGAAGGGGGAGGGGGACTCACAGATACGCAGTATTTT
TRBJ1-1	TRBV28	.	.	CASSLLTAGTEAFF	TGTGCCAGCAGTTTATTAACAGCCGGCACTGAAGCTTTCTTT
TRBJ2-2	TRBV19	TRBD2	.	CASSIPRLAGGRTGELFF	TGTGCCAGTAGTATACCCAGACTAGCGGGAGGGCGCACCGGGGAGCTGTTTTTT
TRBJ1-1	TRBV28	.	.	CASSPKLKLNTEAFF	TGTGCCAGCAGTCCCAAGTTAAAGCTGAACACTGAAGCTTTCTTT
TRBJ1-1	TRBV6-1	.	.	CASSDRGLNTEAFF	TGTGCCAGCAGTGACAGGGGTCTGAACACTGAAGCTTTCTTT
TRBJ2-3	TRBV5-1	.	.	CASSLGERDTQYF	TGCGCCAGCAGCTTGGGGGAGCGGGATACGCAGTATTTT
TRBJ2-7	TRBV6-1	TRBD2	.	CASNSGRVGSYEQYF	TGTGCCAGCAATAGCGGGAGGGTCGGCTCCTACGAGCAGTACTTC
TRBJ1-5	TRBV6-5	.	.	CASSYSGQGNNQPQHF	TGTGCCAGCAGTTACTCGGGGCAGGGGAACAATCAGCCCCAGCATTTT